Below, 6 T cell receptor beta chains from the same sample are listed, as sequenced in a study of cytomegalovirus exposure and HLA in healthy donors. The PCR employed 60 Vbeta primers together with 13 Jbeta primers. Clones were sequenced by immunoSEQ multiplex PCR, and TCRdb holds only the in-frame ones, with some missing. The repertoire includes about 120,000 clones, roughly 66% of them detected once, and over 2% sits in the top ten. The sample consisted of PBMCs. The receptors stem from a woman in her thirties in good health and CMV-seronegative.

This rearrangement joins TRBV9 to TRBJ2-1; TRBD2 aligns across 7 bases. CDR1 SGDLS and CDR2 YYNGEE come from the germline V gene. J gave up 0 bases and V 5 bases, and 5 bases lay outside the gene matches. This CDR3 has 15 amino acids. CDR3 DNA sequence: TGTGCCAGCAGTCTGCGGGAGAACTCCTACAATGAGCAGTTCTTC. Its protein product is CASSLRENSYNEQFF.

This clone was recorded only once. This chain links TRBV19 with TRBJ1-1, with D perhaps matching TRBD1 (5 bases). Germline CDR1 reads LNHDA; CDR2 reads SQIVND (reference sequence). V lost 4 bases to trimming and J lost 7 bases, with 16 bases between them. The CDR3 runs to 14 residues. Here the CDR3 reads CASSNGGDPYEAFF. CDR3 nucleotides: TGTGCCAGTAGTAACGGGGGAGACCCGTATGAAGCTTTCTTT.

This chain links TRBV18 with TRBJ2-5; 8 nucleotides agree with TRBD1. V dropped 5 bases and J dropped 1; count of bases not matched to a gene: 0. Germline values: CDR1 KGHSH, CDR2 LQKENI. The CDR3 sequence is 13 residues long. The CDR3 is CASSGQGQETQYF. In DNA, the CDR3 is TGTGCCAGCTCAGGACAGGGCCAAGAGACCCAGTACTTC.

This chain uses TRBV11-2 with TRBJ2-3; TRBD2 agrees at 7 bases. Germline CDR1 SGHAT, CDR2 FQNNGV. The V gene end was trimmed by 1 base and the J gene end by 5 bases; junction bases not matched to a gene: 3. This CDR3 has 14 amino acids. The CDR3 sequence is CASSLGGGGDTQYF. In DNA form, the CDR3 reads TGTGCCAGCAGCTTAGGTGGGGGGGGAGATACGCAGTATTTT.

V and J are TRBV7-9 and TRBJ2-1, with TRBD2 as a possible D gene (6 bases). Trimming took off 3 bases at V and 4 bases at J, with 22 bases between the two ends. The CDR3 runs to 18 residues. Germline V lookup: CDR1 SEHNR, CDR2 FQNEAQ (reference sequence). The CDR3 bases are TGTGCCAGCAGCTTCCTTACTGCCCGGGAGAAATTTTACAATGAGCAGTTCTTC. Translated: CASSFLTAREKFYNEQFF.

The chain employs TRBV5-4 and TRBJ2-1; 8 nucleotides agree with TRBD1. Trimming removed 0 bases from V and 7 bases from J; junction bases left unmatched: 9. CDR1 is SGHNT, CDR2 YYREEE, per germline (reference sequence). CDR3 size: 16 residues. The CDR3 is CASSLGGGQVWNEQFF. The CDR3 DNA is TGTGCCAGCAGCTTGGGTGGGGGACAGGTCTGGAATGAGCAGTTCTTC.